These 15 T cell receptor beta chains originate from one sample sequenced in a study of glioma-infiltrating T cells after dendritic cell vaccination. Sample time point: after dendritic cell vaccination, including at tumor progression/relapse. Here immunoSEQ multiplex PCR was the method, and the copy in TCRdb shows in-frame clones only, minus some. The sample has about 99,000 clones, around 80% seen once. Sequencing was performed on blood, taken after dendritic cell vaccination. The origin of the receptors is a human donor with glioblastoma.

This chain connects TRBV5-1 to TRBJ2-5; 8 bases line up with TRBD2. Germline V gene data show CDR1 as SGHRS and CDR2 as YFSETQ. CDR3 length: 16 residues. With V trimmed by 2 bases and J by 0 bases, 6 bases remained unmatched. Here the CDR3 DNA reads TGCGCCAGCAGCTTCATGTCTAGCGGGTACCAAGAGACCCAGTACTTC. Translation gives CASSFMSSGYQETQYF.

This sequence joins TRBV6-6 and TRBJ1-1, with D hard to call. The CDR3 is 14 amino acids. Trimming cost V 7 bases and J 1 base, with 13 bases left between them. From germline, CDR1 is MNHNY and CDR2 SVGAGI (reference sequence). The CDR3 loop reads CASIPPTKNTEAFF. The CDR3 DNA follows: TGTGCCAGCATTCCACCGACTAAGAACACTGAAGCTTTCTTT.

This clone has just one count. J is TRBJ2-3 and V is TRBV5-1; TRBD2 aligns across 14 bases. Germline V gene sequence: CDR1 SGHRS, CDR2 YFSETQ. The J segment lost 4 bases and the V segment lost 4 bases, leaving 5 bases of the junction unmatched. There are 16 residues in the CDR3. The CDR3 protein is CASSHGGLAGADTQYF. DNA of the CDR3: TGCGCCAGCAGCCACGGGGGACTAGCGGGGGCAGATACGCAGTATTTT.

V usage is TRBV29-1 and J usage is TRBJ1-2; 7 nucleotides agree with TRBD1. Germline values: CDR1 SQVTM, CDR2 ANQGSEA. V trimming: 0 bases; J trimming: 4 bases; junction bases outside the gene matches: 14. The CDR3 contains 17 residues. CDR3 sequence reads: CSVEEGVEGARFYGYTF. CDR3 in DNA: TGCAGCGTTGAAGAGGGGGTCGAGGGGGCGAGGTTCTATGGCTACACCTTC. The full variable domain, rest sourced from reference TRBV29-1 and TRBJ1-2, is SAVISQKPSRDICQRGTSLTIQCQVDSQVTMMFWYRQQPGQSLTLIATANQGSEATYESGFVIDKFPISRPNLTFSTLTVSNMSPEDSSIYLCSVEEGVEGARFYGYTFGSGTRLTVV.

The chain joins TRBV2 to TRBJ1-5; 9 nucleotides match TRBD1. This CDR3 is 13 amino acids long. CDR1 and CDR2 (germline): SNHLY, FYNNEI. V trimming: 11 bases; J trimming: 5 bases; junction bases outside the gene matches: 7. The CDR3 nucleotides are TGTGCCGGAGGACAGGGGACTTATCAGCCCCAGCATTTT. Translated: CAGGQGTYQPQHF.

This chain links TRBV5-1 with TRBJ2-5; D possibly corresponds to TRBD2 (6 bases). The ends were cut back, 2 bases at V and 4 bases at J, with 9 bases in the middle. Germline V CDR1 and CDR2: SGHRS, YFSETQ. This CDR3 is built from 13 residues. The CDR3: CASSFQGGETQYF. In nucleotides, the CDR3 is TGCGCCAGCAGCTTTCAGGGAGGAGAGACCCAGTACTTC.

The V call is TRBV5-1, the J call TRBJ2-7; 7 bases are shared with TRBD1. Trimming at V came to 4 bases and at J to 0 bases, leaving 7 bases not matched to a gene. This CDR3 spans 15 amino acids. The germline CDR1 and CDR2 sequences are SGHRS and YFSETQ. DNA of the CDR3: TGCGCCAGCAGCCGAACCGGGACAGCCTCCTACGAGCAGTACTTC. Translated, it gives CASSRTGTASYEQYF.

The chain carries TRBV19 and TRBJ1-5; D remains ambiguous. The germline CDR1 and CDR2 sequences are LNHDA and SQIVND (reference sequence). This CDR3 is 14 amino acids long. Between the trimmed V and J ends, which lost 1 base and 7 bases, there was a span of 11 bases. CDR3: CASSIGRVEQPQHF. The CDR3 region has the DNA TGTGCCAGTAGTATAGGACGGGTGGAACAGCCCCAGCATTTT. Full variable domain (rest looked up from reference TRBV19 and TRBJ1-5): DGGITQSPKYLFRKEGQNVTLSCEQNLNHDAMYWYRQDPGQGLRLIYYSQIVNDFQKGDIAEGYSVSREKKESFPLTVTSAQKNPTAFYLCASSIGRVEQPQHFGDGTRLSIL.

Turning to this clone: Other nucleotide sequences from this sample produce the same CDR3. V usage is TRBV5-1 and J usage is TRBJ2-7; 8 bases map to TRBD1. The CDR3 runs to 13 residues. With V trimmed by 4 bases and J by 1 base, 1 base remained unmatched. Germline CDR1 and CDR2: SGHRS and YFSETQ. CDR3 nucleotide sequence: TGCGCCAGCAGCAGGACAGGGTCCTACGAGCAGTACTTC. Protein product: CASSRTGSYEQYF. Full variable domain (rest looked up from reference TRBV5-1 and TRBJ2-7): KAGVTQTPRYLIKTRGQQVTLSCSPISGHRSVSWYQQTPGQGLQFLFEYFSETQRNKGNFPGRFSGRQFSNSRSEMNVSTLELGDSALYLCASSRTGSYEQYFGPGTRLTVT.

The rearrangement joins TRBV15 to TRBJ1-1; no firm D call. This CDR3 is built from 16 residues. Trimming removed 1 base at V and 1 base at J, with 13 bases between. CDR1 is LNHNV and CDR2 is YYDKDF in the germline V gene (reference sequence). CDR3 region: CATSRVGRRRNTEAFF. CDR3 DNA sequence: TGTGCCACCAGCAGAGTGGGGAGACGCCGGAACACTGAAGCTTTCTTT.

This clone was found once. The rearrangement uses TRBV27 and TRBJ2-7; the match to TRBD2 covers 9 bases. The CDR3 totals 14 residues. Germline lookup yields CDR1 MNHEY and CDR2 SMNVEV (reference sequence). After removal of 7 bases from V and 2 bases from J, the junction contained 6 bases not matched to a gene. CDR3 bases: TGTGCCAGCAACGAGCGGGGGGCCCCCTACGAGCAGTACTTC. Its protein product is CASNERGAPYEQYF.

The gene calls are TRBV11-3 and TRBJ2-2; D is possibly TRBD1 (6 bases). Germline V CDR1 and CDR2: SGHNT, YENEEA. Between the trimmed V and J ends, which lost 4 bases and 5 bases, there was a span of 11 bases. This CDR3 comprises 14 residues. CDR3 sequence reads: CASSSQTGTGELFF. CDR3 sequence (DNA): TGTGCCAGCAGCTCACAAACAGGGACCGGGGAGCTGTTTTTT.

This clone appeared once. The chain carries TRBV30 and TRBJ2-7; 7 bases are a match to TRBD1. Germline lookup yields CDR1 GTSNPN and CDR2 SVGIG (reference sequence). With V trimmed by 3 bases and J by 2 bases, 1 base remained unmatched. The CDR3 is made up of 12 amino acids. CDR3 DNA: TGTGCCTGGAGAGGGACAGCCTACGAGCAGTACTTC. This translates into CAWRGTAYEQYF.

The chain carries TRBV19 and TRBJ1-2; the D gene is possibly TRBD1 (5 bases). This CDR3 is 13 amino acids long. Germline CDR1 reads LNHDA; CDR2 reads SQIVND (reference sequence). V lost 10 bases, J lost 7 bases, and 19 bases lay in between. CDR3 nucleotides: TGTGCCACAAACAGCGTACCAGGGTTTGGCTACACCTTC. Translating it yields CATNSVPGFGYTF. Drawing the rest from reference TRBV19 and TRBJ1-2, the complete variable domain is DGGITQSPKYLFRKEGQNVTLSCEQNLNHDAMYWYRQDPGQGLRLIYYSQIVNDFQKGDIAEGYSVSREKKESFPLTVTSAQKNPTAFYLCATNSVPGFGYTFGSGTRLTVV.

Regarding this clone: The sample contains more than one DNA sequence encoding this CDR3. The gene calls are TRBV30 and TRBJ1-1; 11 bases map to TRBD1. Germline CDR1 GTSNPN, CDR2 SVGIG (reference sequence). The CDR3 is 14 amino acids. Losses at the gene ends were 1 base for V and 8 bases for J; bases not matched to a gene: 6. CDR3 bases: TGTGCCTGGAGTGACGGACAGGGGGCAGCGGAAGCTTTCTTT. Amino acids: CAWSDGQGAAEAFF.